Listed here are 24 T cell receptor beta chains from one sample, sequenced in a study of cytomegalovirus exposure and HLA in healthy donors. Primers: 60 Vbeta forward and 13 Jbeta reverse. Profiling relied on immunoSEQ multiplex PCR, and the TCRdb table lists in-frame clones only, not all of them. The profile shows about 160,000 clones, under 80% of them singletons. Input material: PBMCs. The receptor source for this set is a woman aged 25 to 45 in good health and CMV-seronegative.

The chain combines TRBV10-3 with TRBJ2-3; 7 bases are a match to TRBD1. CDR1 ENHRY and CDR2 SYGVKD come from the germline V gene. The J segment lost 2 bases and the V segment lost 4 bases, leaving 9 bases of the junction unmatched. This CDR3 region has 16 residues. The CDR3 reads CAISAQGSFLTDTQYF. DNA of the CDR3: TGTGCCATCAGTGCACAGGGGTCCTTTCTCACAGATACGCAGTATTTT.

The chain has TRBV18 and TRBJ1-1; 7 nucleotides match TRBD1. CDR1 KGHSH and CDR2 LQKENI come from the germline V gene. With V trimmed by 5 bases and J by 3 bases, 3 bases remained unmatched. The CDR3 is 13 residues long. CDR3 protein: CASSKGTDTEAFF. The DNA for the CDR3 is TGTGCCAGCTCAAAAGGGACAGACACTGAAGCTTTCTTT.

The chain combines TRBV7-9 with TRBJ2-6; no clear D. The germline V gene encodes CDR1 SEHNR and CDR2 FQNEAQ (reference sequence). The CDR3 contains 16 residues. V lost 2 bases and J lost 2, with 10 bases in between. CDR3 sequence (DNA): TGTGCCAGCAGCTTACGGGTTGGTACTGGGGCCAACGTCCTGACTTTC. This translates into CASSLRVGTGANVLTF. Looking up the rest from reference TRBV7-9 and TRBJ2-6 gives the full variable domain: DTGVSQNPRHKITKRGQNVTFRCDPISEHNRLYWYRQTLGQGPEFLTYFQNEAQLEKSRLLSDRFSAERPKGSFSTLEIQRTEQGDSAMYLCASSLRVGTGANVLTFGAGSRLTVL.

V and J are TRBV27 and TRBJ2-1, with 9 positions matching TRBD2. Per the germline V gene, CDR1 is MNHEY and CDR2 is SMNVEV (reference sequence). J was trimmed by 4 bases and V by 4 bases; bases with no gene match: 8. The CDR3 is 16 residues long. The CDR3 spells CASSSRGAGGYNEQFF. CDR3 coding DNA: TGTGCCAGCAGTTCCAGGGGGGCGGGGGGGTACAATGAGCAGTTCTTC.

This sequence joins TRBV6-1 and TRBJ2-7, with 11 bases that match TRBD2. Germline loops: CDR1 MNHNS, CDR2 SASEGT. CDR3 length: 15 residues. Losses at the gene ends were 6 bases for V and 3 bases for J; bases not matched to a gene: 7. DNA for the CDR3: TGTGCCAGCAGGGGAACTAGCGGGGGATTCTACGAGCAGTACTTC. It specifies CASRGTSGGFYEQYF.

This chain uses TRBV7-6 with TRBJ1-6; D possibly corresponds to TRBD1 (5 bases). Germline CDR1 is SGHVS and CDR2 is FNYEAQ. This CDR3 has 16 residues. Trimming shortened V by 5 bases and J by 0 bases, and 11 bases separated the two germline ends. CDR3 protein: CASSTREGSYNSPLHF. The DNA of the CDR3 is TGTGCCAGCAGCACCAGGGAAGGCTCCTATAATTCACCCCTCCACTTT. The variable domain in full, with the rest retrieved from reference TRBV7-6 and TRBJ1-6, is GAGVSQSPRYKVTKRGQDVALRCDPISGHVSLYWYRQALGQGPEFLTYFNYEAQQDKSGLPNDRFSAERPEGSISTLTIQRTEQRDSAMYRCASSTREGSYNSPLHFGNGTRLTVT.

The J gene is TRBJ2-3, the V gene TRBV9, with a tentative D call TRBD2 (6 bases). V lost 3 bases and J 9 bases, leaving 17 bases between the germline ends. In germline, CDR1 is SGDLS, CDR2 YYNGEE. CDR3 length: 14 amino acids. CDR3 loop: CASSADTGGRTQYF. The CDR3 bases are TGTGCCAGCAGCGCGGACACCGGGGGTCGGACGCAGTATTTT.

CDR3: CASRRTGSDTEAFF. CDR3 DNA sequence: TGTGCCAGCAGGCGGACAGGGTCCGACACTGAAGCTTTCTTT. V is TRBV6-1 and J is TRBJ1-1, with 8 bases that match TRBD1. CDR3 length: 14 amino acids. Germline CDR1 reads MNHNS; CDR2 reads SASEGT. The V and J ends lost 6 bases and 3 bases, in that order; junction bases with no gene match: 6.

The gene calls are TRBV30 and TRBJ2-5; D uncertain. Trimming removed 5 bases at V and 2 bases at J, with 12 bases between. This CDR3 contains 13 residues. Germline values: CDR1 GTSNPN, CDR2 SVGIG (reference sequence). CDR3 amino acids: CAWALELQETQYF. The CDR3 DNA is TGTGCCTGGGCTTTAGAGTTACAAGAGACCCAGTACTTC.

V is TRBV7-2 and J is TRBJ1-2; 7 bases are shared with TRBD1. The J segment lost 8 bases and the V segment lost 5 bases, leaving 14 bases of the junction unmatched. This CDR3 region has 15 residues. Germline CDR1 and CDR2: SGHTA and FQGNSA. The CDR3 is CASSAPGGTHVGYTF. CDR3 DNA sequence: TGTGCCAGCAGCGCACCAGGGGGAACCCATGTCGGCTACACCTTC.

A few counts support this clone. CDR3 in amino acids: CASSRGQINTEAFF. The DNA of the CDR3 is TGTGCCAGCAGTCGGGGACAGATAAACACTGAAGCTTTCTTT. The J gene is TRBJ1-1, the V gene TRBV6-5, with 7 nucleotides matching TRBD1. Looked up from germline, CDR1 is MNHEY and CDR2 is SVGAGI. V shed 5 bases, J shed 2 bases, and the junction held 5 bases outside the gene matches. This CDR3 is 14 amino acids long.

The chain links TRBV2 to TRBJ2-2; no clear D. Trimming pared 4 bases from V and 4 bases from J, leaving 10 bases between. Germline V gene sequence: CDR1 SNHLY, CDR2 FYNNEI. The CDR3 has 14 residues. The CDR3 DNA follows: TGTGCCAGCAGTGGGGTAGCACGCACCGGGGAGCTGTTTTTT. It encodes CASSGVARTGELFF.

This clone was observed a handful of times. The chain employs TRBV6-4 and TRBJ2-2; D gene unclear. Germline CDR1 and CDR2: MRHNA and SNTAGT. Trimming stripped 0 bases from V and 5 bases from J, with 4 bases between. The CDR3 runs to 13 residues. The CDR3 region has the DNA TGTGCCAGCAGTGACTCGTCGACCGGGGAGCTGTTTTTT. Translation gives CASSDSSTGELFF.

V and J are TRBV11-3 and TRBJ2-5; 10 bases are shared with TRBD2. The CDR3 is made up of 16 amino acids. Germline lookup yields CDR1 SGHNT and CDR2 YENEEA. V lost 3 bases to trimming and J lost 5 bases; unmatched junction nucleotides: 9. The chain's CDR3 is CASSFGSGGARETQYF. The CDR3, as DNA: TGTGCCAGCAGCTTCGGCAGCGGGGGGGCCCGGGAGACCCAGTACTTC.

The V gene is TRBV2, the J gene TRBJ1-6; no firm D call. Germline V gives CDR1 SNHLY, CDR2 FYNNEI. This CDR3 is 15 amino acids long. The V gene lost 2 bases and the J gene lost 5 bases, with 10 bases spanning the gap. The chain's CDR3 is CASSERDQNNSPLHF. The DNA for the CDR3 is TGTGCCAGCAGTGAACGGGATCAGAATAATTCACCCCTCCACTTT.

The V and J genes are TRBV7-9 and TRBJ1-6; 8 nucleotides match TRBD1. This CDR3 has 17 amino acids. Germline values: CDR1 SEHNR, CDR2 FQNEAQ (reference sequence). Trimming at V came to 4 bases and at J to 2 bases, leaving 7 bases not matched to a gene. The CDR3 is CASSSDREVTYNSPLHF. The CDR3 nucleotides are TGTGCCAGCAGCTCGGACAGGGAGGTTACCTATAATTCACCCCTCCACTTT.

This chain connects TRBV25-1 to TRBJ1-4, with D perhaps TRBD1 (6 bases). Germline values: CDR1 MGHDK, CDR2 SYGVNS. This CDR3 is 14 amino acids long. Deletions cut 10 bases from V and 8 bases from J, with 20 bases between. CDR3 amino acids: CATTQAGAGEKLFF. DNA of the CDR3: TGTGCCACCACTCAGGCGGGGGCCGGGGAAAAACTGTTTTTT.

V usage is TRBV5-5 and J usage is TRBJ2-7; possible D gene TRBD2, 5 bases. The germline CDR1 and CDR2 sequences are SGHKS and YYEKEE (reference sequence). The V and J ends lost 4 bases and 3 bases respectively, with 17 bases between them. The CDR3 loop spans 15 amino acids. CDR3 region: CASSRVLEGLYEQYF. In nucleotides, the CDR3 is TGTGCCAGCAGCCGGGTCCTCGAGGGTCTCTACGAGCAGTACTTC.

V and J are TRBV7-9 and TRBJ1-2, with D maybe TRBD1 (6 bases). This CDR3 region has 16 residues. Germline loops: CDR1 SEHNR, CDR2 FQNEAQ (reference sequence). V dropped 5 bases and J dropped 1 base, with 17 bases sitting between them. The CDR3 loop reads CASSQNKDSGNYGYTF. The DNA of the CDR3 is TGTGCCAGCAGCCAGAATAAGGACAGCGGTAACTATGGCTACACCTTC.

The rearrangement joins TRBV2 to TRBJ1-1, with TRBD1 matching 7 bases. The CDR3 loop spans 12 amino acids. Germline V gene lookup returns CDR1 SNHLY and CDR2 FYNNEI. The junction had 4 bases not matched to a gene; V was cut back by 7 bases and J by 5 bases. DNA of the CDR3: TGTGCCAGCAAAGGGGGCGTTACTGAAGCTTTCTTT. Protein sequence: CASKGGVTEAFF.

This sequence joins TRBV9 and TRBJ2-1; D is uncertain. Looked up from germline, CDR1 is SGDLS and CDR2 is YYNGEE. Trimming cost V 4 bases and J 4 bases, with 18 bases left between them. The CDR3 is 16 residues long. CDR3 amino acids: CASSLERFGSYNEQFF. CDR3 nucleotides: TGTGCCAGCAGCTTAGAAAGATTTGGCTCTTACAATGAGCAGTTCTTC.

The V call is TRBV7-9, the J call TRBJ2-2, with D tentatively TRBD1 (7 bases). Germline loops: CDR1 SEHNR, CDR2 FQNEAQ (reference sequence). The CDR3 has 15 residues. The V and J ends lost 6 bases and 2 bases respectively, with 13 bases between them. The CDR3 nucleotides are TGTGCCAGCAGTGACAGGGAGGTTAACACCGGGGAGCTGTTTTTT. Translating gives CASSDREVNTGELFF.

This clone occurred a few times. V and J are TRBV28 and TRBJ2-5; 11 nucleotides align to TRBD2. CDR3 size: 15 residues. With 4 bases clipped from V and 4 bases from J, the junction kept 5 bases outside the gene matches. CDR1 and CDR2 (germline): MDHEN, SYDVKM. As DNA, the CDR3 is TGTGCCAGCAGTTCATTAGCGGGGGGGATAGAGACCCAGTACTTC. Encoded protein: CASSSLAGGIETQYF.

The rearrangement joins TRBV9 to TRBJ2-2, with TRBD2 matching over 9 bases. Germline assignment: CDR1 SGDLS and CDR2 YYNGEE. Losses at the gene ends were 0 bases for V and 5 bases for J; bases not matched to a gene: 5. The CDR3 is 16 residues long. Here the CDR3 DNA reads TGTGCCAGCAGCGTAGGTGGCGGGGGGGCGACCGGGGAGCTGTTTTTT. Translated, it gives CASSVGGGGATGELFF.